This TCR beta chain was sequenced in a study of memory CD4+ T cells and cytomegalovirus serostatus. Clones were read by immunoSEQ multiplex PCR, and TCRdb kept only the in-frame ones, dropping some. This sample carries 65,000 to 95,000 clones, 65% to 85% of them seen once, and the ten largest clones take roughly 0.8%. This CDR3 region has 16 residues. Germline V CDR1 and CDR2: SGHKS, YYEKEE (reference sequence). V lost 3 bases and J lost 4, with 17 bases in between. The sort gate was single viable CD3+CD4+CD8-CD45RO+ cells for memory CD4+ T cells. After thawing, CD4+ T cells were positively selected. This chain connects TRBV5-5 to TRBJ2-1, with D perhaps matching TRBD2 (5 bases). The material sequenced was memory CD4+ T cells from blood. The clonotype was recovered from an adult in good health and CMV-seronegative. As DNA, the CDR3 is TGTGCCAGCAGCTCTTTGATAGGTCCGGGATACAATGAGCAGTTCTTC. Protein product: CASSSLIGPGYNEQFF.